This T cell receptor (beta chain) was sequenced for a study of STAT3 mutations in large granular lymphocyte leukemia. Study-wide points: All newly emerging clones after therapy were STAT3 wild type. Treatment regimens differed across patients between samplings. Every T-cell large granular lymphocyte leukemia patient had at least one immunodominant TCR beta clonotype.

Libraries were prepared by immunoSEQ multiplex PCR; TCRdb keeps only in-frame clonotypes and omits some of them. The sample shows some 37,000 clones, more than 70% of them seen only once. Comments on this clone: Its antigen remains unidentified.

CDR3 length: 13 residues. V was clipped by 8 bases and J by 10 bases, with 20 bases between them. CDR1 and CDR2 (germline): SGHTA, FQGNSA. The sequence was obtained from a human donor with T large granular lymphocyte leukemia. Some clones in this sample may be carry-over from other donors' samples. This sequence joins TRBV7-2 and TRBJ1-2; a weak D match, TRBD1 (6 bases). Source material: PBMCs. CDR3 DNA: TGTGCCAGCCTAAAGATCCACAGGGCTGACTACACCTTC. Its translation is CASLKIHRADYTF.